Below, 29 T cell receptor beta chains from the same sample are listed, as sequenced in a study of shared clonotypes between healthy human individuals. Sequencing used immunoSEQ multiplex PCR; TCRdb keeps in-frame clones, though not all of them. Here the sample spans about 1.5 million clones, approximately 98% being singletons. Sequencing used naive CD4+ T cells sorted from blood. Subset described: CD45RA+ positively selected. The receptor set was obtained from a man aged 30 to 39 in good health.

The chain joins TRBV28 to TRBJ1-1, with D possibly matching TRBD1 (6 bases). Germline V gene data show CDR1 as MDHEN and CDR2 as SYDVKM. There are 18 residues in the CDR3. Trimming cost V 8 bases and J 0 bases, with 25 bases left between them. The CDR3 is CASGGAQGGRYMNTEAFF. The CDR3 DNA reads TGTGCCAGCGGGGGGGCCCAGGGCGGGCGATATATGAACACTGAAGCTTTCTTT.

The CDR3 region has the DNA TGTGCCAGCAGCCCACAGGGCCCCCAAGATACGCAGTATTTT. It specifies CASSPQGPQDTQYF. The rearrangement uses TRBV7-2 and TRBJ2-3; D is perhaps TRBD1 (6 bases). Per the germline V gene, CDR1 is SGHTA and CDR2 is FQGNSA. With 5 bases removed from V and 5 bases from J, the gap between germline ends came to 14 bases. The CDR3 length is 14 residues.

V and J are TRBV2 and TRBJ1-4; D is ambiguous. Germline V lookup: CDR1 SNHLY, CDR2 FYNNEI. The V end lost 0 bases, the J end lost 0 bases, and 14 bases lay between the germline ends. CDR3 size: 18 residues. This CDR3 is CASSEAEGSDATNEKLFF. CDR3 nucleotide sequence: TGTGCCAGCAGTGAAGCGGAAGGGTCGGATGCAACTAATGAAAAACTGTTTTTT.

This clone appeared a single time. The J gene is TRBJ2-1, the V gene TRBV6-6; D call uncertain. CDR3 size: 14 residues. Germline loops: CDR1 MNHNY, CDR2 SVGAGI (reference sequence). The germline V and J ends were trimmed by 7 bases and 7 bases, with 17 bases remaining between them. CDR3 amino acids: CASTLAYGINEQFF. CDR3 bases: TGTGCCAGCACGTTGGCGTATGGCATAAATGAGCAGTTCTTC.

The chain couples TRBV18 to TRBJ1-1; D not resolved. The CDR3 loop spans 16 amino acids. Deletions cut 1 base from V and 4 bases from J, with 16 bases between. The V gene's germline CDR1 is KGHSH and CDR2 LQKENI. CDR3: CASSPLSPPGGTEAFF. The DNA for the CDR3 is TGTGCCAGCTCACCACTGTCCCCCCCCGGAGGCACTGAAGCTTTCTTT.

J is TRBJ1-2 and V is TRBV27; D perhaps matches TRBD1 (5 bases). The CDR3 contains 13 residues. CDR1 and CDR2 (germline): MNHEY, SMNVEV (reference sequence). V lost 6 bases and J 4 bases, leaving 12 bases between the germline ends. The CDR3 DNA reads TGTGCCAGCAGCTCCCGCGGGGCCTATGGCTACACCTTC. This sequence encodes CASSSRGAYGYTF.

The gene calls are TRBV28 and TRBJ2-7; no reliable D call. Germline CDR1 reads MDHEN; CDR2 reads SYDVKM. V gave up 3 bases and J gave up 3 bases, with 9 bases separating them. This CDR3 region has 13 residues. CDR3 loop: CASSLAFVYEQYF. The CDR3 DNA reads as TGTGCCAGCAGTTTGGCATTCGTCTACGAGCAGTACTTC. Full variable domain (missing parts from reference TRBV28 and TRBJ2-7): DVKVTQSSRYLVKRTGEKVFLECVQDMDHENMFWYRQDPGLGLRLIYFSYDVKMKEKGDIPEGYSVSREKKERFSLILESASTNQTSMYLCASSLAFVYEQYFGPGTRLTVT.

The chain recombines TRBV2 with TRBJ2-2; D is possibly TRBD2 (6 bases). The CDR3 loop spans 15 amino acids. Trimming took 6 bases from V and 3 from J, leaving 14 bases between them. Germline assignment: CDR1 SNHLY and CDR2 FYNNEI. CDR3 sequence reads: CASRSPREYTGELFF. The CDR3 bases are TGTGCCAGCAGATCCCCACGGGAGTACACCGGGGAGCTGTTTTTT. The complete variable domain, with remaining parts taken from reference TRBV2 and TRBJ2-2, reads EPEVTQTPSHQVTQMGQEVILRCVPISNHLYFYWYRQILGQKVEFLVSFYNNEISEKSEIFDDQFSVERPDGSNFTLKIRSTKLEDSAMYFCASRSPREYTGELFFGEGSRLTVL.

This clone was counted a single time. As DNA, the CDR3 is TGTGCCAGCAGCTCCCGTGCCGGGACAGGGTCCCTCAATGAGCAGTTCTTC. Translating it yields CASSSRAGTGSLNEQFF. V usage is TRBV5-4 and J usage is TRBJ2-1; 9 bases align to TRBD1. The length of the CDR3 is 17 residues. From germline, CDR1 is SGHNT and CDR2 YYREEE (reference sequence). V trimming: 3 bases; J trimming: 6 bases; junction bases outside the gene matches: 13.

As concerns this clone: Other DNA sequences from this sample encode an identical CDR3 as well. This chain links TRBV7-9 with TRBJ2-5; D call uncertain. Looked up from germline, CDR1 is SEHNR and CDR2 is FQNEAQ (reference sequence). Trimming stripped 3 bases from V and 2 bases from J, with 7 bases between. CDR3 length: 13 amino acids. In DNA form, the CDR3 reads TGTGCCAGCAGCTTTGGAGTACAAGAGACCCAGTACTTC. It specifies CASSFGVQETQYF.

The gene calls are TRBV7-3 and TRBJ2-7, with 9 bases that match TRBD1. Per the germline V gene, CDR1 is SGHTA and CDR2 is FQGTGA. Losses at the gene ends were 5 bases for V and 6 bases for J; bases not matched to a gene: 11. The length of the CDR3 is 15 residues. The CDR3 reads CASSTPGTGLSEQYF. CDR3 DNA: TGTGCCAGCAGCACCCCCGGGACAGGGTTAAGCGAGCAGTACTTC.

As concerns this clone: Within the sample, other DNA sequences also encode this same CDR3. This chain joins TRBV9 and TRBJ1-3; D ambiguous. The V gene lost 0 bases and the J gene lost 1 base, with 8 bases spanning the gap. The CDR3 totals 15 residues. Germline V CDR1 and CDR2: SGDLS, YYNGEE. CDR3 nucleotide sequence: TGTGCCAGCAGCGTAGGGGTCGGGTCTGGAAACACCATATATTTT. This codes for CASSVGVGSGNTIYF. Using reference TRBV9 and TRBJ1-3 for the parts outside the CDR3, the full variable domain is DSGVTQTPKHLITATGQRVTLRCSPRSGDLSVYWYQQSLDQGLQFLIQYYNGEERAKGNILERFSAQQFPDLHSELNLSSLELGDSALYFCASSVGVGSGNTIYFGEGSWLTVV.

This clone has just a few counts. The chain employs TRBV14 and TRBJ1-2; D possibly corresponds to TRBD1 (5 bases). This CDR3 spans 14 amino acids. V shed 1 base and J shed 4 bases, with 10 bases lying between them. Germline values: CDR1 SGHDN, CDR2 FVKESK. CDR3 sequence: CASSQARDLYGYTF. The CDR3 DNA reads as TGTGCCAGCAGCCAAGCCAGGGACCTCTATGGCTACACCTTC.

The V and J genes are TRBV10-3 and TRBJ2-3; D is ambiguous. The CDR3 contains 15 residues. The germline CDR1 and CDR2 sequences are ENHRY and SYGVKD. V lost 0 bases and J lost 11, with 18 bases in between. The CDR3 bases are TGTGCCATCAGTGAGTCAAGGGTCTCCTCTTTGGGGCAGTATTTT. This sequence encodes CAISESRVSSLGQYF.

This chain connects TRBV7-2 to TRBJ2-7; 14 bases fit TRBD2. J gave up 0 bases and V 2 bases, and 3 bases lay outside the gene matches. The CDR3 has 17 amino acids. Germline V gives CDR1 SGHTA, CDR2 FQGNSA. The CDR3 loop reads CASSLRLAGGPSYEQYF. For the CDR3, the DNA is TGTGCCAGCAGCTTAAGACTAGCGGGAGGGCCCTCCTACGAGCAGTACTTC.

This clone was recorded only once. This sample also contains other DNA sequences that code for the same CDR3. The chain uses TRBV2 and TRBJ2-7; D is ambiguous. Trimming stripped 3 bases from V and 3 bases from J, with 6 bases between. CDR3 length equals 12 residues. The germline V gene encodes CDR1 SNHLY and CDR2 FYNNEI. CDR3 sequence: CASSDEGYEQYF. In nucleotides, the CDR3 is TGTGCCAGCAGTGACGAAGGCTACGAGCAGTACTTC.

The V and J genes are TRBV18 and TRBJ2-7, with D perhaps given as TRBD1 or TRBD2 (5 bases each). Between the trimmed V and J ends, which lost 6 bases and 2 bases, there was a span of 17 bases. Germline CDR1 reads KGHSH; CDR2 reads LQKENI. This CDR3 has 15 amino acids. The CDR3 DNA sequence: TGTGCCAGCTCGGTTACCGGGACCGAGACCTACGAGCAGTACTTC. Translated: CASSVTGTETYEQYF.

About this clone: At one end, the junction sequence differs from germline, possibly due to a read error. V is TRBV7-7 and J is TRBJ2-3; TRBD1 might be the D (6 bases). The CDR3 totals 15 residues. Germline V lookup: CDR1 SSHAT, CDR2 FNYEAQ (reference sequence). CDR3 loop: CASSLGEQGWDTQYF. CDR3 sequence (DNA): TGTGCTAGCAGCTTAGGAGAACAGGGTTGGGATACGCAGTATTTT.

This clone was seen a single time. The V call is TRBV4-3, the J call TRBJ1-2; 8 bases map to TRBD1. Germline V gene data show CDR1 as LGHNA and CDR2 as YSLEER. This CDR3 comprises 16 residues. V dropped 0 bases and J dropped 4; count of bases not matched to a gene: 7. CDR3 coding DNA: TGCGCCAGCAGCCAAGAAAGAGCAGGGGGCAGCTATGGCTACACCTTC. Translated: CASSQERAGGSYGYTF.

The V call is TRBV10-3, the J call TRBJ2-7; TRBD2 matches at 8 bases. Per the germline V gene, CDR1 is ENHRY and CDR2 is SYGVKD. V lost 4 bases, J lost 6 bases, and 17 bases stayed unmatched. The length of the CDR3 is 17 residues. The CDR3 sequence: CAISGRSGSPDLVEQYF. CDR3 bases: TGTGCCATCAGTGGACGGAGCGGGAGTCCCGACCTTGTCGAGCAGTACTTC.

V is TRBV11-3 and J is TRBJ2-2; the D gene is possibly TRBD1 (6 bases). The CDR3 runs to 16 residues. Germline V gene sequence: CDR1 SGHNT, CDR2 YENEEA. The V gene lost 5 bases and the J gene lost 4 bases, with 17 bases spanning the gap. The CDR3 DNA is TGTGCCAGCAGCAGCCGACAGGCTCTGGGCACCGGGGAGCTGTTTTTT. It translates to CASSSRQALGTGELFF.

The gene calls are TRBV7-2 and TRBJ2-7; D is ambiguous. The CDR3 consists of 11 residues. CDR1 SGHTA and CDR2 FQGNSA come from the germline V gene. Trimming shortened V by 5 bases and J by 4 bases, and 6 bases separated the two germline ends. The CDR3 nucleotides read TGTGCCAGCAGCGCCCAGTACGAGCAGTACTTC. As protein: CASSAQYEQYF.

This chain connects TRBV19 to TRBJ1-5; unclear D gene. CDR1 is LNHDA and CDR2 is SQIVND in the germline V gene (reference sequence). This CDR3 region has 14 residues. Trimming shortened V by 4 bases and J by 3 bases, and 10 bases separated the two germline ends. The CDR3, as DNA: TGTGCCAGTAGTAGTCGCCCCCCCAATCAGCCCCAGCATTTT. Protein: CASSSRPPNQPQHF. Complete variable domain (other parts from reference TRBV19 and TRBJ1-5): DGGITQSPKYLFRKEGQNVTLSCEQNLNHDAMYWYRQDPGQGLRLIYYSQIVNDFQKGDIAEGYSVSREKKESFPLTVTSAQKNPTAFYLCASSSRPPNQPQHFGDGTRLSIL.

The V gene is TRBV28, the J gene TRBJ1-2, with D possibly TRBD1 on 6 matching bases. This CDR3 spans 14 amino acids. Between the trimmed V and J ends, which lost 3 bases and 7 bases, there was a span of 15 bases. Looked up from germline, CDR1 is MDHEN and CDR2 is SYDVKM. This CDR3 is CASSLWGQGSGYTF. The CDR3 nucleotides are TGTGCCAGCAGTTTGTGGGGTCAGGGGTCTGGCTACACCTTC.

J is TRBJ2-3 and V is TRBV9; a possible D gene is TRBD1 (5 bases). The ends were cut back, 3 bases at V and 3 bases at J, with 14 bases in the middle. The germline gives CDR1 SGDLS, CDR2 YYNGEE. The CDR3 extends over 15 amino acids. CDR3 bases: TGTGCCAGCAGCGCCAGGGCTGCAACGACAGATACGCAGTATTTT. Protein sequence: CASSARAATTDTQYF. Filled out from reference TRBV9 and TRBJ2-3, the complete variable domain reads DSGVTQTPKHLITATGQRVTLRCSPRSGDLSVYWYQQSLDQGLQFLIQYYNGEERAKGNILERFSAQQFPDLHSELNLSSLELGDSALYFCASSARAATTDTQYFGPGTRLTVL.

The rearrangement joins TRBV5-1 to TRBJ2-1; D is unclear. V shed 4 bases and J shed 7 bases, with 12 bases lying between them. The length of the CDR3 is 13 residues. Germline V gives CDR1 SGHRS, CDR2 YFSETQ. CDR3 sequence: CASSPALGNEQFF. DNA of the CDR3: TGCGCCAGCAGCCCGGCGTTGGGGAATGAGCAGTTCTTC.

This chain links TRBV6-1 with TRBJ1-5, with D unresolved. Trimming left V 4 bases short and J 8 bases short, with 15 bases between. Germline CDR1 and CDR2: MNHNS and SASEGT. CDR3 size: 14 residues. The CDR3 DNA reads as TGTGCCAGCAGTGGCCGCGTGCATCTGGAGCCCCAGCATTTT. This codes for CASSGRVHLEPQHF.

The chain joins TRBV2 to TRBJ1-5; 10 bases fit TRBD1. The CDR3 is made up of 15 amino acids. V dropped 3 bases and J dropped 7; count of bases not matched to a gene: 6. CDR1 is SNHLY and CDR2 is FYNNEI in the germline V gene. The chain's CDR3 is CASSEGQGIGQPQHF. The CDR3 bases are TGTGCCAGCAGTGAGGGACAGGGGATCGGCCAGCCCCAGCATTTT.

This sequence joins TRBV27 and TRBJ2-1; D is unclear. Per germline, CDR1 MNHEY and CDR2 SMNVEV (reference sequence). This CDR3 comprises 14 residues. V was clipped by 4 bases and J by 4 bases, with 11 bases between them. CDR3 nucleotide sequence: TGTGCCAGCAGTTCGGGCACACTTTACAATGAGCAGTTCTTC. As protein: CASSSGTLYNEQFF.